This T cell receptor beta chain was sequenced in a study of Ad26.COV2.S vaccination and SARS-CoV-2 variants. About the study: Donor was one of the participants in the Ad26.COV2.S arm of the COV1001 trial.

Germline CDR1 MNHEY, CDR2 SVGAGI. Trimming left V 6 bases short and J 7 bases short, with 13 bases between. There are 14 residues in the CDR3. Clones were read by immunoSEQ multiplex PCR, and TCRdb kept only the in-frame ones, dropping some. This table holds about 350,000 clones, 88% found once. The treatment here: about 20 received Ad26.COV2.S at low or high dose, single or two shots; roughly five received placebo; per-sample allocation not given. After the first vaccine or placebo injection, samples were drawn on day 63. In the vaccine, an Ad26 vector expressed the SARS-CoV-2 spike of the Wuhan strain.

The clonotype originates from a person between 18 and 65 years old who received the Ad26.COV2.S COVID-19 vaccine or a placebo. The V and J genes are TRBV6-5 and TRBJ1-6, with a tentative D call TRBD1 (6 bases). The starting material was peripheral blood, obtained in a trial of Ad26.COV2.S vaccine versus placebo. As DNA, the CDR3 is TGTGCCAGCAGGTCACAGGGTTGGAATTCACCCCTCCACTTT. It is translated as CASRSQGWNSPLHF.